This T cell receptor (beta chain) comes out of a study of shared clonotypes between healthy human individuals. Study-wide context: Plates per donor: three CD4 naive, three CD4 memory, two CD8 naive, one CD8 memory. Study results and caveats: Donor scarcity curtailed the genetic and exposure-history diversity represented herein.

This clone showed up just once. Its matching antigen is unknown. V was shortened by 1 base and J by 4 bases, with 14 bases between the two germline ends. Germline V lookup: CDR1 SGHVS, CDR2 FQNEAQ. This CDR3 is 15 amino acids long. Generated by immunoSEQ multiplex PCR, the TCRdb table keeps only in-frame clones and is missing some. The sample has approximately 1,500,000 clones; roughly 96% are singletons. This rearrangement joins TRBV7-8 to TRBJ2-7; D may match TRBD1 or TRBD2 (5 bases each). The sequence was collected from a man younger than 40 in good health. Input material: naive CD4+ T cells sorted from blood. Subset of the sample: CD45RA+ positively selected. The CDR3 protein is CASSLGYGAVYEQYF. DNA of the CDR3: TGTGCCAGCAGCTTAGGTTACGGGGCGGTTTACGAGCAGTACTTC.